This T cell receptor beta chain appears in the sequencing data of a study of blood T cell repertoires in COVID-19. Study-wide context: The origin of the acute and convalescent COVID-19 samples was the United States, Italy and Spain. The cDNA or gDNA used as material had been derived from T cells, B-cell-depleted T cells, or PBMCs.

Per the germline V gene, CDR1 is SGHTS and CDR2 is YDEGEE. V gave up 4 bases and J gave up 3 bases, with 10 bases separating them. This CDR3 is 13 amino acids long. In the study's own analysis: Nucleated cell number was recorded as an estimate derived from reference gene primer amplification. Data came from immunoSEQ multiplex PCR; TCRdb stores just in-frame clones and leaves some out. V and J calls and clone size come straight from that table; D and trimming were deduced from the DNA. The data show about 120,000 clones, 70% to 90% seen once. The origin of this receptor is a man in his sixties with acute or convalescent COVID-19. Source material: peripheral blood. The genes are TRBV5-8 and TRBJ1-1; TRBD1 might be the D (6 bases). DNA for the CDR3: TGTGCCAGCAGCACCAACAGGGACACTGAAGCTTTCTTT. The encoded protein is CASSTNRDTEAFF.